The sequence of this TCR beta chain was determined in a study of blood T cell repertoires in COVID-19. Study-wide background: Some COVID-19 samples were acute and others convalescent; all came from the United States, Italy and Spain.

V dropped 1 base and J dropped 4 bases, with 14 bases sitting between them. This CDR3 is built from 16 residues. Germline V CDR1 and CDR2: LGHNA, YNFKEQ. Original handling: Counts of nucleated cells, estimated from reference gene primer amplification, were obtained. Only in-frame clones appear in the TCRdb table, and some are missing; sequencing was by immunoSEQ multiplex PCR. V and J calls plus clone size are reproduced from that table; the DNA served to infer D and trimming. The data contain under 250,000 clones, about four fifths of them seen just once; the ten biggest clones take up about 2.9%. The sequenced material came from peripheral blood. This clonotype originated in a woman aged 30 to 39 who had recovered from COVID-19. The J gene is TRBJ2-1, the V gene TRBV4-2; weak D call: TRBD2 (6 bases). CDR3 sequence: CASSQVSNGSYNEQFF. DNA of the CDR3: TGTGCCAGCAGCCAAGTGAGTAACGGGAGTTACAATGAGCAGTTCTTC.